This is a list of T cell receptor beta chains from one sample in a study of T-cell reconstitution after alpha-beta-depleted transplantation in children. A single record per CDR3 protein comes from TCRdb applying MiXCR to the PCR reads. There are 500,000 to 600,000 distinct CDR3 sequences in the sample; roughly 27% occur only once, and 36% lies in the top ten. Sequenced here: PBMCs, sampled before TCRalphabeta/CD19-depleted stem cell transplant. The receptors derive from a boy younger than two with Wiskott-Aldrich syndrome, due to receive a stem cell transplant. CDR3s include the opening cysteine and the closing phenylalanine or tryptophan. The order of the fields is J gene, clone size, V gene, D gene, CDR3 protein, CDR3 DNA. D genes are given only for firm matches. Clone size, where shown, is once, few, many, or a class for clones that have expanded.

>TRBJ2-1|few|TRBV7-2|TRBD2
CASSLVGTSGNGEQFF
TGTGCCAGCAGCTTAGTGGGGACTAGCGGGAACGGTGAGCAGTTCTTC
>TRBJ2-1|NA|TRBV20-1|NA
CSAPKSLSYNEQFF
TGCAGTGCCCCCAAGAGTCTCTCCTACAATGAGCAGTTCTTC
>TRBJ1-3|NA|TRBV12-3/TRBV12-4|NA
CASRAYSGNTIYF
TGTGCCAGCAGGGCCTATTCTGGAAACACCATATATTTT
>TRBJ2-3|NA|TRBV2|NA
CASTGAGGYSTDTQYF
TGTGCCAGCACCGGCGCGGGCGGATATAGCACAGATACGCAGTATTTT
>TRBJ2-3|NA|TRBV5-1|NA
CASMGRDTQYF
TGCGCCAGCATGGGTCGAGATACGCAGTATTTT
>TRBJ2-5|NA|TRBV29-1|TRBD1
CSGDRGETQYF
TGCAGCGGGGACAGGGGGGAGACCCAGTACTTC
>TRBJ1-6|NA|TRBV20-1|NA
CSATAGVPNSPLHF
TGCAGTGCGACAGCGGGGGTTCCGAATTCACCCCTCCACTTT
>TRBJ2-1|NA|TRBV2|NA
CASSVMHILGDEQFF
TGTGCCAGCAGTGTTATGCATATTTTGGGAGATGAGCAGTTCTTC
>TRBJ2-1|NA|TRBV29-1|NA
CSVTGLAYNEQFF
TGCAGCGTTACGGGGCTAGCATACAATGAGCAGTTCTTC
>TRBJ2-3|many|TRBV5-1|NA
CASSLRVGTDTQYF
TGCGCCAGCAGCTTAAGAGTTGGCACAGATACGCAGTATTTT
>TRBJ2-1|NA|TRBV5-1|TRBD2
CASSEGTSRYNEQFF
TGCGCCAGCAGCGAGGGGACTAGCCGTTACAATGAGCAGTTCTTC
>TRBJ2-6|NA|TRBV13|TRBD2
CASSGGYSGANVLTF
TGTGCCAGCTCGGGGGGTTACTCTGGGGCCAACGTCCTGACTTTC
>TRBJ2-7|few|TRBV7-9|TRBD2
CASSLGAGGIVYEQYF
TGTGCCAGCAGCTTAGGTGCGGGAGGCATTGTCTACGAGCAGTACTTC
>TRBJ1-5|NA|TRBV28|NA
CASSRDSSNQPQHF
TGTGCCAGCAGCCGGGACTCCTCCAATCAGCCCCAGCATTTT
>TRBJ2-1|NA|TRBV7-2|TRBD2
CASSPGGKGRNEQFF
TGTGCCAGCAGCCCGGGGGGGAAAGGGCGCAATGAGCAGTTCTTC
>TRBJ2-5|few|TRBV4-1|NA
CASSQGGRIETQYF
TGCGCCAGCAGCCAAGGGGGCAGGATAGAGACCCAGTACTTC
>TRBJ2-3|few|TRBV12-5|TRBD2
CASGPRTSGRADTQYF
TGTGCTAGTGGTCCGCGGACTAGCGGGAGGGCAGATACGCAGTATTTT
>TRBJ2-1|NA|TRBV9|TRBD2
CASSGGIPGLRDNEQFF
TGTGCCAGCAGCGGCGGAATACCGGGACTACGAGACAATGAGCAGTTCTTC
>TRBJ2-1|few|TRBV12-3/TRBV12-4|TRBD2
CASSFRTSDYNEQFF
TGTGCCAGCAGTTTCAGGACTAGCGACTACAATGAGCAGTTCTTC
>TRBJ2-1|NA|TRBV7-8|NA
CASSLVGPGAGRHNEQFF
TGTGCCAGCAGCTTAGTGGGCCCCGGGGCCGGCAGGCACAATGAGCAGTTCTTC
>TRBJ2-3|many|TRBV18|NA
CASSPPSRDGDTQYF
TGTGCCAGCTCACCACCTTCGCGGGATGGGGATACGCAGTATTTT
>TRBJ1-4|NA|TRBV6-1|NA
CASSSISRGYNEKLFF
TGTGCCAGCAGCTCAATAAGCCGCGGATATAATGAAAAACTGTTTTTT
>TRBJ2-7|NA|TRBV3-1|NA
CASSQEPSSEQYF
TGTGCCAGCAGCCAAGAACCTAGCTCCGAGCAGTACTTC
>TRBJ2-5|few|TRBV5-5|TRBD2
CASSRGLVEETQYF
TGTGCCAGCAGCCGCGGACTAGTCGAAGAGACCCAGTACTTC
>TRBJ2-1|NA|TRBV20-1|TRBD2
CSARDGTSGNYNEQFF
TGCAGTGCTAGAGACGGGACTAGCGGGAACTACAATGAGCAGTTCTTC
>TRBJ2-5|NA|TRBV20-1|TRBD2
CSASPGGAETQYF
TGCAGTGCTTCACCCGGGGGGGCCGAGACCCAGTACTTC
>TRBJ1-1|few|TRBV15|NA
CATNGRREGTEAFF
TGTGCCACCAACGGCCGCAGGGAGGGCACTGAAGCTTTCTTT
>TRBJ1-1|many|TRBV12-3/TRBV12-4|TRBD1
CASSLYRGNTEAFF
TGTGCCAGCAGTTTATACAGGGGGAACACTGAAGCTTTCTTT
>TRBJ2-1|NA|TRBV20-1|TRBD2
CSAREPGLAGGYNEQFF
TGCAGTGCTAGAGAACCGGGACTAGCGGGAGGATACAATGAGCAGTTCTTC
>TRBJ2-3|few|TRBV27|NA
CASSLGGNRPDTQYF
TGTGCCAGCAGTTTAGGGGGGAATCGTCCAGATACGCAGTATTTT
>TRBJ2-2|NA|TRBV3-1|TRBD1
CASSPGQSRRELFF
TGTGCCAGCAGCCCGGGACAGTCGAGGAGGGAGCTGTTTTTT
>TRBJ1-5|NA|TRBV20-1|NA
CSARDPAVGGNQPQHF
TGCAGTGCTAGAGATCCGGCAGTTGGGGGTAATCAGCCCCAGCATTTT
>TRBJ2-7|NA|TRBV28|TRBD2
CASREDIYEQYF
TGTGCCAGTCGGGAGGACATATACGAGCAGTACTTC
>TRBJ2-1|NA|TRBV5-1|NA
CASSFTAYNEQFF
TGCGCCAGCAGCTTCACCGCTTACAATGAGCAGTTCTTC
>TRBJ2-1|NA|TRBV5-1|TRBD1
CASSIRGQGNNEQFF
TGCGCCAGCAGCATCAGGGGGCAGGGGAACAATGAGCAGTTCTTC
>TRBJ1-1|NA|TRBV5-1|NA
CASSLKGVLIEAFF
TGCGCCAGCAGCTTGAAGGGGGTTCTAATTGAAGCTTTCTTT
>TRBJ2-2|NA|TRBV18|NA
CASSRQLPNTGELFF
TGTGCCAGCTCCCGGCAACTCCCGAACACCGGGGAGCTGTTTTTT
>TRBJ1-5|NA|TRBV6-5|NA
CASSYSPLVASNQPQHF
TGTGCCAGCAGTTACTCCCCGTTGGTGGCGAGCAATCAGCCCCAGCATTTT
>TRBJ2-1|NA|TRBV5-1|NA
CASSLLFWGENEQFF
TGCGCCAGCAGCTTGTTATTCTGGGGAGAGAATGAGCAGTTCTTC
>TRBJ2-3|few|TRBV2|NA
CASSDLWLATLTDTQYF
TGTGCCAGCAGTGATCTCTGGCTAGCGACTCTCACAGATACGCAGTATTTT
>TRBJ2-2|NA|TRBV6-5|NA
CASRLGITGELFF
TGTGCCAGCAGATTAGGAATTACCGGGGAGCTGTTTTTT
>TRBJ1-1|NA|TRBV5-1|NA
CASSLSGAEAFF
TGCGCCAGCAGCTTGTCAGGGGCTGAAGCTTTCTTT
>TRBJ1-5|NA|TRBV21-1|NA
CASSKENQPQHF
TGTGCCAGCAGCAAAGAAAATCAGCCCCAGCATTTT